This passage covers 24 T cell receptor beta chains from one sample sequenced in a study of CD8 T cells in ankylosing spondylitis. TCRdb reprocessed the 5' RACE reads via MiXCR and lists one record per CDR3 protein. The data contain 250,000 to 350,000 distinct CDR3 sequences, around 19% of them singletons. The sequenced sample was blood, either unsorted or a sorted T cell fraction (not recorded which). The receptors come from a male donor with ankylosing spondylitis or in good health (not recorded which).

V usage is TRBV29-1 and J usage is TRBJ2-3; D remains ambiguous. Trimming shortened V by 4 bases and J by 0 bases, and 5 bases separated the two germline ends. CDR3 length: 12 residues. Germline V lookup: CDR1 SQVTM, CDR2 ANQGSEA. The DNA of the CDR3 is TGCAGCGTTGGGGTCAGCACAGATACGCAGTATTTT. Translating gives CSVGVSTDTQYF.

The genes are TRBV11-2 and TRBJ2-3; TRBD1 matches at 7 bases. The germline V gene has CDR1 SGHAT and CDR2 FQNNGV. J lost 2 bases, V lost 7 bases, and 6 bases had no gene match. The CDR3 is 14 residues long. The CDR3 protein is CASTPDRTTDTQYF. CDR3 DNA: TGTGCCAGCACCCCGGACAGGACCACAGATACGCAGTATTTT.

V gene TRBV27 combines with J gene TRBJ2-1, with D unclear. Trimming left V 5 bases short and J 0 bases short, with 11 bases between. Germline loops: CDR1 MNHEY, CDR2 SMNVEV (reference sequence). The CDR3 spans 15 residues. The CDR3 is CASSDSLSSYNEQFF. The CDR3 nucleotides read TGTGCCAGCAGTGACTCATTAAGCTCCTACAATGAGCAGTTCTTC.

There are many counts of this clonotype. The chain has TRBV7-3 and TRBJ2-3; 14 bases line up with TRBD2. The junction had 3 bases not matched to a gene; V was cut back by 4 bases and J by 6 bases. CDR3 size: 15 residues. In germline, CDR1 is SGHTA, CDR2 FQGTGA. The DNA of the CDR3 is TGTGCCAGCAGCTCGGGACTAGCGGGAGTGGATACGCAGTATTTT. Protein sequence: CASSSGLAGVDTQYF. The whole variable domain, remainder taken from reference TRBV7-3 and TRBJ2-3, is GAGVSQTPSNKVTEKGKYVELRCDPISGHTALYWYRQSLGQGPEFLIYFQGTGAADDSGLPNDRFFAVRPEGSVSTLKIQRTERGDSAVYLCASSSGLAGVDTQYFGPGTRLTVL.

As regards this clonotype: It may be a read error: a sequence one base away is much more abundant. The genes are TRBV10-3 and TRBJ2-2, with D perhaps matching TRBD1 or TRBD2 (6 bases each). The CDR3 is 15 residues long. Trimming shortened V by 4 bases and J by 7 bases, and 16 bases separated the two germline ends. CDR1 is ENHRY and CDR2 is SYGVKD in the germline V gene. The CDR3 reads CAISGEAGVIGELFF. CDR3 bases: TGTGCCATCAGTGGGGAGGCAGGGGTCATCGGGGAGCTGTTTTTT.

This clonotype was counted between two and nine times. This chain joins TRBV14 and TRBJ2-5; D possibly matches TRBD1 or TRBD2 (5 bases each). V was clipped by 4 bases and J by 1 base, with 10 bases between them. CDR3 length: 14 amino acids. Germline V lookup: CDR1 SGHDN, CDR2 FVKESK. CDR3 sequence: CASSPMGRQETQYF. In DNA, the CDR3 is TGTGCCAGCAGCCCTATGGGACGCCAAGAGACCCAGTACTTC.

The CDR3 DNA follows: TGTGCCAGCAGCGGGGCCTACGAGCAGTACGTC. It specifies CASSGAYEQYV. The genes are TRBV7-8 and TRBJ2-7; D uncertain. This CDR3 has 11 residues. In germline, CDR1 is SGHVS, CDR2 FQNEAQ. V was trimmed by 5 bases and J by 2 bases, leaving 4 bases between them.

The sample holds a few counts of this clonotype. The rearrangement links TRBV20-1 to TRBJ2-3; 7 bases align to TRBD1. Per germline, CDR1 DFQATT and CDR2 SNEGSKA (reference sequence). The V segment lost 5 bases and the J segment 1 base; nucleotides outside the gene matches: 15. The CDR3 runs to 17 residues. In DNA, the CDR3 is TGCAGTGCTGCACGCCGGGACAGCGTTTATGGCACAGATACGCAGTATTTT. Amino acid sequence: CSAARRDSVYGTDTQYF.

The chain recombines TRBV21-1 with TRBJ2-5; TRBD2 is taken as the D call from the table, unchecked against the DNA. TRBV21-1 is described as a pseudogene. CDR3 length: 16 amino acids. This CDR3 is CASSNLLAGYGETQYF. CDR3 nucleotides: TGTGCCAGCAGCAACTTACTAGCGGGATATGGAGAGACCCAGTACTTC.

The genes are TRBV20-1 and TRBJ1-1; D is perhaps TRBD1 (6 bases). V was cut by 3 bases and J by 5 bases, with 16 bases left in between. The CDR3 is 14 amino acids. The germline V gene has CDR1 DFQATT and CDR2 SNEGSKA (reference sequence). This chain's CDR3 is CSARPIQGRTEAFF. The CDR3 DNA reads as TGCAGTGCTAGGCCAATACAGGGCCGGACTGAAGCTTTCTTT.

This CDR3 reads CASSLAEASTDTQYF. The CDR3 region has the DNA TGTGCCAGCAGCTTAGCGGAAGCTAGCACAGATACGCAGTATTTT. The rearrangement uses TRBV7-6 and TRBJ2-3; D gene unclear. Germline V CDR1 and CDR2: SGHVS, FNYEAQ. Trimming removed 0 bases at V and 0 bases at J, with 7 bases between. The CDR3 is made up of 15 amino acids.

As DNA, the CDR3 is TGCGCCAGCAGCCAAGATAGCGGGGGGGCCGCTTACAATGAGCAGTTCTTC. Amino acid sequence: CASSQDSGGAAYNEQFF. J is TRBJ2-1 and V is TRBV4-1; 11 bases line up with TRBD2. V lost 0 bases, J lost 4 bases, and 5 bases stayed unmatched. Germline V gene sequence: CDR1 MGHRA, CDR2 YSYEKL. This CDR3 contains 17 residues.

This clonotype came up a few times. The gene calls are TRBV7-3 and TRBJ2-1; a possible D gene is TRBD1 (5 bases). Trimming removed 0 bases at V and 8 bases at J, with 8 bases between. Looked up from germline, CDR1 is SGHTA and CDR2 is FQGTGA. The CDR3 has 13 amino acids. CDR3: CASSLTIRDEQFF. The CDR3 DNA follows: TGTGCCAGCAGCTTAACAATCAGGGATGAGCAGTTCTTC.

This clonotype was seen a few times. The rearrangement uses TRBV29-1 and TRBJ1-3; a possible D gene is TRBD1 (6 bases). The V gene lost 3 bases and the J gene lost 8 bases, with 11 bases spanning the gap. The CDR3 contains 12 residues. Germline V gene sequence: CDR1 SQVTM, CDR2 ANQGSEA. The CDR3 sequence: CSVDEGVYTIYF. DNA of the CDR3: TGCAGCGTTGATGAGGGGGTATACACCATATATTTT.

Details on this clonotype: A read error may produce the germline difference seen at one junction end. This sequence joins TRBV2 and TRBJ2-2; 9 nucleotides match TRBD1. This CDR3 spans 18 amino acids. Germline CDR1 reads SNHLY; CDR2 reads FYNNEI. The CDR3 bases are TGTACCAGCAGTTTCTGGAGACAGGGGGAACTTCGCACCGGGGAGCTGTTTTTT. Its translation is CTSSFWRQGELRTGELFF.

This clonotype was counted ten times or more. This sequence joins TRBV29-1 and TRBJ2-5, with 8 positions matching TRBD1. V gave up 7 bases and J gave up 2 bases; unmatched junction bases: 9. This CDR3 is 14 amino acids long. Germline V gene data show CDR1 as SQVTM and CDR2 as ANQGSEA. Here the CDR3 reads CSAAPGTGQETQYF. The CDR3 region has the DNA TGCAGCGCCGCCCCAGGGACAGGACAAGAGACCCAGTACTTC.

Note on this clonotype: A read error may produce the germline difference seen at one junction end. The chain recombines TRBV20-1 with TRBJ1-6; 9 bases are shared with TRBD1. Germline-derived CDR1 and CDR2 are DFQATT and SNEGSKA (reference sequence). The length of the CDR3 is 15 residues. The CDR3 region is CSTRNQQGAGSPLHF. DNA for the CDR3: TGCAGTACTAGAAATCAACAGGGGGCGGGTTCACCCCTCCACTTT.

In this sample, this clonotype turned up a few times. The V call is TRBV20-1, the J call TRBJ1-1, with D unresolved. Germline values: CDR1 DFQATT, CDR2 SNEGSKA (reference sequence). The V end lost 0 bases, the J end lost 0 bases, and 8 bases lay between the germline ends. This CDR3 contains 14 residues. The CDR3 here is CSARERQLNTEAFF. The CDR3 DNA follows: TGCAGTGCTAGAGAAAGGCAGCTGAACACTGAAGCTTTCTTT.

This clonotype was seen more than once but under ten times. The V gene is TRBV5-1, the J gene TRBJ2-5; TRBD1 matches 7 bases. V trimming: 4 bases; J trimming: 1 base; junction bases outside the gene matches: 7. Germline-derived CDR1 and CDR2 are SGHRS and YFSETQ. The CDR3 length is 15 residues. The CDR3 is CASSPSPGGQETQYF. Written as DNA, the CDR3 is TGCGCCAGCAGCCCTTCCCCAGGGGGCCAAGAGACCCAGTACTTC.

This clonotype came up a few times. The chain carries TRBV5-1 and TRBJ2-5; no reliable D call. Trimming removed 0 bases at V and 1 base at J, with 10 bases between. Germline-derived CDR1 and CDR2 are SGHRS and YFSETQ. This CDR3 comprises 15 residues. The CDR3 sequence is CASSLGGGLQETQYF. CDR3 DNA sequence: TGCGCCAGCAGCTTGGGAGGCGGCCTCCAAGAGACCCAGTACTTC.

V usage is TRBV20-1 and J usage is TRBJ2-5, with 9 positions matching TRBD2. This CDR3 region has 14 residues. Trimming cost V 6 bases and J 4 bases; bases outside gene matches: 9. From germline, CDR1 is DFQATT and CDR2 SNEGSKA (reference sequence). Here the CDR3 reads CSAPPRLAAETQYF. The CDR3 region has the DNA TGCAGTGCACCACCCCGACTAGCGGCAGAGACCCAGTACTTC.

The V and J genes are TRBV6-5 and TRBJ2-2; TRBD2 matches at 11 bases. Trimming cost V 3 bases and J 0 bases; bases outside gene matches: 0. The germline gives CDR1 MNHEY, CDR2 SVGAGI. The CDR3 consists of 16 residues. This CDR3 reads CASSYSGGANTGELFF. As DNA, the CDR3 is TGTGCCAGCAGTTATAGCGGGGGGGCGAACACCGGGGAGCTGTTTTTT.

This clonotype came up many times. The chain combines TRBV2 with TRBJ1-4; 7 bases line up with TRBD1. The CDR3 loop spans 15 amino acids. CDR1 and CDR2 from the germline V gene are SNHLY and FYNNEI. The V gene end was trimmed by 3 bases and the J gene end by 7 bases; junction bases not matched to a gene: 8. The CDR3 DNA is TGTGCCAGCAGTGATTGGGGCGGGACAGCTGAAAAACTGTTTTTT. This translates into CASSDWGGTAEKLFF.

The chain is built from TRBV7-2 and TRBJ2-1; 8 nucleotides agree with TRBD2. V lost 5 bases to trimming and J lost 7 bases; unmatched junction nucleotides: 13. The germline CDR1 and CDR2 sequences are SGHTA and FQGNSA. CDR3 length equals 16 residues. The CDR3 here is CASSPLERGLINEQFF. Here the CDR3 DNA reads TGTGCCAGCAGCCCCTTGGAGCGGGGGTTAATAAATGAGCAGTTCTTC.